Following are 6 T cell receptor beta chains from one sample sequenced in a study of cytomegalovirus exposure and HLA in healthy donors. Produced via immunoSEQ multiplex PCR; TCRdb's table is partial and in-frame only. Of 150,000 to 200,000 clones in the sample, approximately 90% were seen once. Source material: PBMCs. The receptors stem from a man in his late teens or twenties in good health and CMV-seronegative.

The rearrangement uses TRBV5-1 and TRBJ1-1; 8 bases match TRBD1. This CDR3 has 16 residues. Looked up from germline, CDR1 is SGHRS and CDR2 is YFSETQ. V trimming: 4 bases; J trimming: 0 bases; junction bases outside the gene matches: 8. CDR3 sequence reads: CASSRLDRGMNTEAFF. DNA for the CDR3: TGCGCCAGCAGCCGCCTCGACAGGGGAATGAACACTGAAGCTTTCTTT.

The chain combines TRBV18 with TRBJ1-2; TRBD1 aligns across 7 bases. The CDR3 runs 15 residues. CDR1 is KGHSH and CDR2 is LQKENI in the germline V gene. V trimming: 0 bases; J trimming: 6 bases; junction bases outside the gene matches: 7. CDR3: CASSPPHRGDDGYTF. The DNA for the CDR3 is TGTGCCAGCTCACCACCTCACAGGGGAGATGATGGCTACACCTTC.

In DNA form, the CDR3 reads TGTGCCAGCAGTGGCCCGGGACTATTGGCCACCGGGGAGCTGTTTTTT. Translating gives CASSGPGLLATGELFF. V and J are TRBV25-1 and TRBJ2-2; 7 nucleotides match TRBD2. The germline V gene encodes CDR1 MGHDK and CDR2 SYGVNS. V dropped 4 bases and J dropped 4; count of bases not matched to a gene: 9. The CDR3 is 16 residues long.

The CDR3 DNA follows: TGTGCCAGCAGCCTTGACAGACACTCCTACGAGCAGTACTTC. Residues: CASSLDRHSYEQYF. The chain joins TRBV9 to TRBJ2-7, with D possibly being TRBD1 (5 bases). Trimming stripped 4 bases from V and 0 bases from J, with 11 bases between. This CDR3 contains 14 residues. Germline CDR1 SGDLS, CDR2 YYNGEE.

The gene calls are TRBV5-5 and TRBJ2-7; D is ambiguous. V shed 1 base and J shed 3 bases, with 14 bases lying between them. Germline CDR1 SGHKS, CDR2 YYEKEE (reference sequence). The CDR3 is 15 amino acids. The CDR3 region is CASSLSYGDYYEQYV. CDR3 coding DNA: TGTGCCAGCAGCTTGAGTTATGGAGATTACTACGAGCAGTACGTC.

This chain links TRBV28 with TRBJ1-2; 8 positions agree with TRBD1. The junction had 3 bases not matched to a gene; V was cut back by 7 bases and J by 5 bases. The CDR3 runs 12 residues. Germline CDR1 MDHEN, CDR2 SYDVKM. As DNA, the CDR3 is TGTGCCAGCAAAGACAGGGGTTATGGCTACACCTTC. Its protein is CASKDRGYGYTF.